Listed here is a single T cell receptor beta chain. Two negative PCRs, clearance, or symptom resolution were required of recovered Cohort 3 donors. The data derive from a study of blood T cell repertoires in COVID-19. Original processing notes: Nucleated cell number was recorded as an estimate derived from reference gene primer amplification. Generated by immunoSEQ multiplex PCR, the TCRdb table keeps only in-frame clones and is missing some. The D gene and trimming were derived from the DNA, and the V and J assignments and clone size from that table. Seen here are around 180,000 clones, approximately 84% observed once, and the top ten hold approximately 12%. V lost 1 base to trimming and J lost 1 base, with 7 bases between them. In germline, CDR1 is LGHDT, CDR2 YNNKEL (reference sequence). The CDR3 has 14 residues.

This TCR derives from a man aged 45-65 years who had recovered from COVID-19. The rearrangement joins TRBV3-1 (or the pseudogene TRBV3-2) to TRBJ1-1; D gene unclear. The sample comprised PBMCs or T cells enriched from blood (not recorded which). CDR3 nucleotide sequence: TGTGCCAGCAGCCAAGCCCGGGGGAACACTGAAGCTTTCTTT. Translating it yields CASSQARGNTEAFF.